This T cell receptor (beta chain) was recovered during a study of graft-versus-host responses after intestinal transplantation. Turning to the study itself: Recipients had multivisceral, liver-intestinal, or isolated intestinal transplants. Following induction with anti-thymocyte globulin, all recipients were given tacrolimus and steroids for two to three years. Notes on the study in general: Marrow from the recipient contained GvH clones, some of which had appeared first in ileum or blood. Early post-transplant HvG declines tracked with peak circulating GvH clone levels.

Note on this clone: Its antigen is undetermined.

Libraries were prepared by immunoSEQ multiplex PCR; TCRdb keeps only in-frame clonotypes and omits some of them. This table holds 9,000 to 10,000 clones, over 70% found once. CDR1 is SNHLY and CDR2 is FYNNEI in the germline V gene. The CDR3 is 14 amino acids. V shed 6 bases and J 5 bases; nucleotides not matched to a gene: 7. Lamina propria and intraepithelial lymphocytes were released by processing graft tissue. The receptor's source is a human patient who received an intestinal transplant, so some T cells may come from the graft donor. This rearrangement joins TRBV2 to TRBJ1-2; 9 bases line up with TRBD1. The specimen comprised ileum tissue, sampled nearly 480 days after intestinal transplantation. Here the CDR3 reads CASRGDRVEYGYTF. The DNA for the CDR3 is TGTGCCAGCAGGGGGGACAGGGTGGAGTATGGCTACACCTTC. Complete variable domain (other parts from reference TRBV2 and TRBJ1-2): EPEVTQTPSHQVTQMGQEVILRCVPISNHLYFYWYRQILGQKVEFLVSFYNNEISEKSEIFDDQFSVERPDGSNFTLKIRSTKLEDSAMYFCASRGDRVEYGYTFGSGTRLTVV.